This T cell receptor (beta chain) comes out of a study of cytotoxic CD8 clonotypes in ibrutinib-treated CLL. Study-level information: After a median of around six years, some 15 patients stayed remitted and some twelve progressed; responses had been partial in some 24 and complete in 2. Across samples, productive templates numbered 255,043 and productive rearrangements reached 94,082 on average. Study-wide results and limits: Pretreatment clonality was elevated relative to age-matched healthy donors and paralleled circulating CD8+ T-cell counts.

The germline V gene has CDR1 LNHDA and CDR2 SQIVND (reference sequence). The CDR3 consists of 14 residues. Trimming pared 3 bases from V and 9 bases from J, leaving 12 bases between. Data came from immunoSEQ multiplex PCR; TCRdb stores just in-frame clones and leaves some out. The sample carries 150,000 or so clones, 70% to 90% recorded once. Concerning this clone itself: The antigen remains undetermined.

This TCR derives from a human donor with chronic lymphocytic leukemia. The J gene is TRBJ1-6, the V gene TRBV19; D unclear. This material consisted of PBMCs, taken after 24 months of ibrutinib treatment. The CDR3 DNA is TGTGCCAGTAGTATTGGCCCAGATAGTTCACCCCTCCACTTT. It codes for CASSIGPDSSPLHF.